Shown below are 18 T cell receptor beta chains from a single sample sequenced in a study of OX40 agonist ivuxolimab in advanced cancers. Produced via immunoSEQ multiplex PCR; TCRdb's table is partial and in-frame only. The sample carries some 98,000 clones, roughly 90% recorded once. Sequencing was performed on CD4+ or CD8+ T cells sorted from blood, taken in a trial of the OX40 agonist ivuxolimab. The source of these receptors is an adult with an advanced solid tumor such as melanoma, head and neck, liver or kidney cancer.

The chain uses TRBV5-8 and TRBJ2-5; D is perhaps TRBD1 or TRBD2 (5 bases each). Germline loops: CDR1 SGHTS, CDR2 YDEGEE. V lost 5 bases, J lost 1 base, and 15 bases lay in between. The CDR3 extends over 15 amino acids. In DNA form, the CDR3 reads TGTGCCAGCAGTCTGAACTGGGACGGCCAAGAGACCCAGTACTTC. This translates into CASSLNWDGQETQYF.

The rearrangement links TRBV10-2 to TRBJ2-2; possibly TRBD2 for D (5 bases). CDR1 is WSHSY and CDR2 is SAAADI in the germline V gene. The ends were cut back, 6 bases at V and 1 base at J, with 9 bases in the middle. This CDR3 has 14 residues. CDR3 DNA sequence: TGCGCCAGCAGGGGGAGCGAGAACACCGGGGAGCTGTTTTTT. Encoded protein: CASRGSENTGELFF.

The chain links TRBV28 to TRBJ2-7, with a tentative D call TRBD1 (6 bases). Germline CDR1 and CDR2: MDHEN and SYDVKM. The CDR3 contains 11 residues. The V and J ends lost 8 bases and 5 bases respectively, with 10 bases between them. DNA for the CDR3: TGTGCCAGCGGCAGGGGCCACGAGCAGTACTTC. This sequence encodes CASGRGHEQYF.

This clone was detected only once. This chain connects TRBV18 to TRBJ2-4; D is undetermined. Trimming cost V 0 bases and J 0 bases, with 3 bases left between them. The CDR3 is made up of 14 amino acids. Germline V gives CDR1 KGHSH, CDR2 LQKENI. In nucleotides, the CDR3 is TGTGCCAGCTCACCACCGGGAGCCAAAAACATTCAGTACTTC. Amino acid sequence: CASSPPGAKNIQYF.

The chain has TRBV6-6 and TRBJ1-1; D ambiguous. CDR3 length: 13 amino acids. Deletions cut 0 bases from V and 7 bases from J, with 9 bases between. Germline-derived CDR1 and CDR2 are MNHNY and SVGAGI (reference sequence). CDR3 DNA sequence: TGTGCCAGCAGTTACTCTGTAGGAGATGAAGCTTTCTTT. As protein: CASSYSVGDEAFF.

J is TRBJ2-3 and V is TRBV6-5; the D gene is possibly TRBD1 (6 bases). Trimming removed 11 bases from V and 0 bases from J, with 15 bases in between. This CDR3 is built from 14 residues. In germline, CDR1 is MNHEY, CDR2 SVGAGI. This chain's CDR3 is CASEVGASTDTQYF. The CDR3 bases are TGTGCCTCCGAGGTGGGGGCTAGCACAGATACGCAGTATTTT.

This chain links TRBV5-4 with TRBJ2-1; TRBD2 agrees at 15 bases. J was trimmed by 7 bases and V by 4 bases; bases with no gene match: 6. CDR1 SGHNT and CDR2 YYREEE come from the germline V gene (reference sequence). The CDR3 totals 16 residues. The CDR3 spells CASSRTSGREGNEQFF. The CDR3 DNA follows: TGTGCCAGCAGCCGGACTAGCGGGAGGGAGGGAAATGAGCAGTTCTTC.

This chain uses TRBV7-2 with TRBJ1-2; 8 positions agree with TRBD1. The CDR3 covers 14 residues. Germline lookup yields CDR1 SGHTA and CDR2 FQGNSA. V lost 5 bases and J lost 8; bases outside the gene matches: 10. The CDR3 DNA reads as TGTGCCAGCAGCCTTGACAGGGGTTCTGGCGGCTACACCTTC. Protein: CASSLDRGSGGYTF.

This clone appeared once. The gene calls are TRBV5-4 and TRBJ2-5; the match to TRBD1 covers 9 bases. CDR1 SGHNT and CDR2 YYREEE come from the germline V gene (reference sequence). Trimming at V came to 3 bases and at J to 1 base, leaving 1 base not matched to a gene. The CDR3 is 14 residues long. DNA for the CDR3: TGTGCCAGCAGCTGGACAGGGGCCCAAGAGACCCAGTACTTC. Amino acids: CASSWTGAQETQYF.

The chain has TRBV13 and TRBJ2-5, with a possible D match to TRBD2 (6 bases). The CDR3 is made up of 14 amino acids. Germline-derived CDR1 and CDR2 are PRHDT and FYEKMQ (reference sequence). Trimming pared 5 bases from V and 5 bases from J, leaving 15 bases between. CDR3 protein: CASSHGGRLETQYF. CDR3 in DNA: TGTGCCAGCAGCCACGGAGGGCGCCTGGAGACCCAGTACTTC. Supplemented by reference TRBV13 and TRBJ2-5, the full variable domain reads AAGVIQSPRHLIKEKRETATLKCYPIPRHDTVYWYQQGPGQDPQFLISFYEKMQSDKGSIPDRFSAQQFSDYHSELNMSSLELGDSALYFCASSHGGRLETQYFGPGTRLLVL.

CDR3 residues: CASSLPGRDETQYF. The CDR3 nucleotides are TGTGCCAGCAGCTTGCCGGGCAGGGATGAGACCCAGTACTTC. This chain joins TRBV5-6 and TRBJ2-5, with D perhaps TRBD1 (5 bases). The germline CDR1 and CDR2 sequences are SGHDT and YYEEEE. The CDR3 extends over 14 amino acids. V lost 1 base to trimming and J lost 5 bases, with 12 bases between them. The variable domain in full, completed from reference TRBV5-6 and TRBJ2-5, reads DAGVTQSPTHLIKTRGQQVTLRCSPKSGHDTVSWYQQALGQGPQFIFQYYEEEERQRGNFPDRFSGHQFPNYSSELNVNALLLGDSALYLCASSLPGRDETQYFGPGTRLLVL.

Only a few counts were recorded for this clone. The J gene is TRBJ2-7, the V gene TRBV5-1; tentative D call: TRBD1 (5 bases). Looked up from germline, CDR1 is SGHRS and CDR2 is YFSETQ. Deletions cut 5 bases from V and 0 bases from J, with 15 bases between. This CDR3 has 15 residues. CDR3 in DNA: TGCGCCAGCAGTCAAAGACAGCCAGGCTCCTACGAGCAGTACTTC. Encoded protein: CASSQRQPGSYEQYF.

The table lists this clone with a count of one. DNA of the CDR3: TGCGCCAGCAGCATATTACAGGGGTCCTCCTACGAGCAGTACTTC. Translation gives CASSILQGSSYEQYF. V and J are TRBV5-1 and TRBJ2-7, with TRBD1 matching 7 bases. The CDR3 extends over 15 amino acids. J lost 0 bases, V lost 4 bases, and 7 bases had no gene match. Germline lookup yields CDR1 SGHRS and CDR2 YFSETQ.

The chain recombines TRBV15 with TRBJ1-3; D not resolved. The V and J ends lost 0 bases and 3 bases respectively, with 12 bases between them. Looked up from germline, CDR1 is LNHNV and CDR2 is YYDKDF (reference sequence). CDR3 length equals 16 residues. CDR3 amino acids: CATSRDYATRGNTIYF. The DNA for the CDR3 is TGTGCCACCAGCAGAGATTACGCAACCCGTGGAAACACCATATATTTT.

CDR3 in DNA: TGCAGCGCTGCGGGGGGCACAAAATCCTACGAGCAGTACTTC. Its translation is CSAAGGTKSYEQYF. The chain carries TRBV29-1 and TRBJ2-7; 8 positions agree with TRBD2. Germline CDR1 reads SQVTM; CDR2 reads ANQGSEA. The CDR3 has 14 residues. V gave up 7 bases and J gave up 1 base; unmatched junction bases: 9.

DNA for the CDR3: TGTGCCAGCAGACAGGGGGGGACTAATGAAAAACTGTTTTTT. Translating it yields CASRQGGTNEKLFF. This sequence joins TRBV6-6 and TRBJ1-4, with TRBD1 matching over 8 bases. The germline V gene has CDR1 MNHNY and CDR2 SVGAGI (reference sequence). V was clipped by 6 bases and J by 2 bases; unmatched bases: 2. The CDR3 consists of 14 residues.

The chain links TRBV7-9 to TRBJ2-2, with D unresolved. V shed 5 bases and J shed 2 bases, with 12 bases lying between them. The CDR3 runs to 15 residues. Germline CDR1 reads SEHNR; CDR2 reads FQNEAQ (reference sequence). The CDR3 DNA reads TGTGCCAGCAGCCGCCCGGGCTCTAACACCGGGGAGCTGTTTTTT. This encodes CASSRPGSNTGELFF.

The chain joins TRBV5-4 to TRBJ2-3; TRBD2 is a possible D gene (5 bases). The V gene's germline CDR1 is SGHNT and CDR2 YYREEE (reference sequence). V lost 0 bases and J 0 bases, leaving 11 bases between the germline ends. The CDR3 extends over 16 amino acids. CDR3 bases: TGTGCCAGCAGCTTGGGGTCGTGGGAGAGCACAGATACGCAGTATTTT. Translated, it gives CASSLGSWESTDTQYF.